One T cell receptor beta chain is described in this entry. This record belongs to a study of T-cell reconstitution after alpha-beta-depleted transplantation in children. Molecular barcoding with unique molecular identifiers was used for the TCRbeta library. TCRdb reprocessed the PCR reads with MiXCR, giving one entry per CDR3 protein. The sample holds a few hundred thousand distinct CDR3 sequences, around 13% seen once. V was clipped by 0 bases and J by 3 bases; unmatched bases: 4. Looked up from germline, CDR1 is SQVTM and CDR2 is ANQGSEA. This CDR3 is 14 amino acids long. The gene calls are TRBV29-1 and TRBJ2-7; TRBD2 aligns across 8 bases. Sequencing was performed on PBMCs from the stem cell graft donor, taken from the stem cell graft. The clonotype was recovered from a human donor who donated a stem cell graft to a child with combined immunodeficiency. CDR3 amino acids: CSVEEVAGNYEQYF. The CDR3, as DNA: TGCAGCGTTGAAGAGGTAGCGGGGAACTACGAGCAGTACTTC.